One T cell receptor beta chain is described in this entry. This clone was counted a few times. Its antigen is still unknown. No much larger clone is present one base from it, and per-base qualities are unavailable. The CDR3 has 13 amino acids, counting the end cysteine and phenylalanine. Of the read, only the CDR3 DNA is kept; its 39 bases are in frame from base 1. For CDR1 and CDR2, the germline V gene lists KGHSH and LQKENI. V is cut back by 2 bases and J by 6 bases, with 3 bases in the junction unmatched. Healthy HIV-negative adults with no recently reported acute infections or vaccinations were included as donors. Every donor was a Caucasian adult living in Nashville, Tennessee, USA. CD4+ T cells were enriched by magnetic negative selection; naive cells were then positively selected on CD45RA, and the negative fraction formed the memory subset. After blood collection by leukapheresis, PBMCs were isolated using Ficoll-Histopaque density gradient centrifugation and then cryopreserved in the vapor phase of liquid nitrogen. Purity and quantity of every magnetically sorted T cell population were checked by analytical flow cytometry. Genomic DNA was isolated from each sorted fraction and quantified by UV absorbance on a Nanodrop 2000c.

The data derive from a study of shared clonotypes between healthy human individuals (dated by TCRdb to about 2020). Looking at the study overall: A few men and a couple of women, aged 18 to 49 years, made up the cohort. To increase sequencing depth and limit assay-specific biases, TCR repertoire library preparation and sequencing were carried out by different laboratories using diverse techniques. Blood TCR repertoires of about 5 healthy adults were deeply sequenced to estimate repertoire size and the extent of clonotype sharing between individuals. Per donor, leukapheresis produced somewhere between about 0.85 and 9.5 billion PBMCs. Per donor, three plates each were used for CD4 naive and CD4 memory, two for CD8 naive, and one for CD8 memory. Overall study results and their limits: About 4.5% of naive CD4, 3.5% of naive CD8, 2.3% of memory CD4, and 0.4% of memory CD8 clonotypes were shared across four donors. Pairwise subsampling indicated that sequencing depth was expected to affect the degree of clonotype sharing among donors. Naive subsets generally had larger estimated clonotype richness than memory subsets. Clonotypes shared by all four sorted-subset donors showed higher generation probabilities than non-shared clonotypes. Sampling was restricted to blood, and TCR repertoires in tissues likely differ from the TCR repertoires found in blood. Incomplete sequencing was indicated by rarefaction of sorted-subset datasets, despite the large sequencing depth. Because the study included a small number of donors, the genetic and exposure-history diversity represented was limited.

Using the deep immunoSEQ assay, multiplex PCR amplified TCR CDR3 regions from genomic DNA. For each cell subset, the extracted genomic DNA was distributed evenly across all wells of several immunoSEQ 96-well plates, and each plate served as one replicate. For sorted subsets, about 210 ng of genomic DNA, equivalent to some 30,000 T cell genomes, went into each replicate PCR. The purified libraries were quantified using a Qubit 3.0 fluorometer, sized with a Bioanalyzer 2100, and then quantified again using the KAPA Library Quantification kit. Each immunoSEQ 96-well plate was sequenced on its own single-read 150-cycle Illumina NextSeq 550 flow cell. The authors' pipeline ran thus. Because the immunoSEQ output included only junctional sequences and no quality scores, the filtering could not be the same as the filtering used for full-length reads. Sequences were annotated with PyIR, a Python wrapper for IgBLAST v1.9, and V/J genes and CDR3 were assigned using IMGT germline references. Reads were filtered out if the reads had weak V/J assignments (E-value above 1e-6), no CDR3, stop codons, out-of-frame junctions, or ambiguous translated residues. A V3J clonotype was defined by an identical inferred V gene, J gene, and CDR3 amino acid sequence. Percentage overlap between repertoires was calculated by dividing the number of shared unique clonotypes by the size of the smaller repertoire. Repertoire richness was assessed with RTK rarefaction, the Chao1 estimator, and Recon v2.1 estimates of unobserved clonotypes. OLGA was used to compute generation probabilities for all TCRbeta clonotypes that the gDNA method yielded from a few donors. In its TCRdb copy, this immuneACCESS table keeps in-frame sequences only and misses some clones. Where compared with another copy, unresolved V genes explain less than half of these, and the others have no known cause. The V and J calls and clone size come from that table; D and trimming were worked out from the DNA. This sample holds nearly 1,000,000 clones; 76% were observed only once. Around 1.4% of the sample goes to the ten largest clones.

This receptor chain uses TRBV18 and TRBJ2-7; 8 bases in the junction line up with TRBD2. The sequencing input was memory CD4+ T cells sorted from blood. The sample's cell subset or site, from its label and the paper: CD45RA-negative fraction. This TCR was recovered from a man aged 18 to 29 in good health. The CDR3 sequence is CASSPGAGGEQYF. The nucleotide sequence is TGTGCCAGCTCACCAGGGGCGGGGGGCGAGCAGTACTTC.